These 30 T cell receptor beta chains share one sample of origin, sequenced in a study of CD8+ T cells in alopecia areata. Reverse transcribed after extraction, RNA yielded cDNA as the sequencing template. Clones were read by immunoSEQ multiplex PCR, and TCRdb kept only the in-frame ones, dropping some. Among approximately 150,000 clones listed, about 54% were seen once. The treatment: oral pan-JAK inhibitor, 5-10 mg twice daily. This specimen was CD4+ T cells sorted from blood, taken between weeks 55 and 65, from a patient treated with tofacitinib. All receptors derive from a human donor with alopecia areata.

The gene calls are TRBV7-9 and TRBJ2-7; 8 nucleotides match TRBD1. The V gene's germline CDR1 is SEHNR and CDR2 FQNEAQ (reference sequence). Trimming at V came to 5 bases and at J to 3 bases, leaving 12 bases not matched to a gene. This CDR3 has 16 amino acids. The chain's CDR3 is CASSESPGTGSYEQYF. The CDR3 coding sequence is TGTGCCAGCAGCGAGAGTCCCGGGACAGGAAGCTACGAGCAGTACTTC.

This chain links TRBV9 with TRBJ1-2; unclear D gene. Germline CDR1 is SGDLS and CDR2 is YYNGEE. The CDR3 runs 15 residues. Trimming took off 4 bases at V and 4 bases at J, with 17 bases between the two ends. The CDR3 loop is CASSSRPAVLYGYTF. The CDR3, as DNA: TGTGCCAGCAGCTCACGTCCGGCAGTCCTCTATGGCTACACCTTC.

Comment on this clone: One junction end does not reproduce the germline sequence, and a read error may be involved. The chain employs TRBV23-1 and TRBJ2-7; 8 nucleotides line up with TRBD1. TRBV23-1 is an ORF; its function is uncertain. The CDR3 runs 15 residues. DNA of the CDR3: TGCGCCAGCAGGCAATACCCGACAGGGGTCGGCGAGCAGTACTTC. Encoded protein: CASRQYPTGVGEQYF.

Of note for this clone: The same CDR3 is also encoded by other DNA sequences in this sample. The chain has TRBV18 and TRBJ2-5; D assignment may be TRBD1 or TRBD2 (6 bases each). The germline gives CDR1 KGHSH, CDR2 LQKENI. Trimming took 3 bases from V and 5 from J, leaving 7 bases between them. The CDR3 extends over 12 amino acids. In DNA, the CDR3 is TGTGCCAGCTCACCGGGGGGCGAGACCCAGTACTTC. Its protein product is CASSPGGETQYF.

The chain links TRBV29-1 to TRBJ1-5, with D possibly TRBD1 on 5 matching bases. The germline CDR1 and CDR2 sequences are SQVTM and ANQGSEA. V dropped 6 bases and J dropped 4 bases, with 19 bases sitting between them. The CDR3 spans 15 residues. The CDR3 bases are TGCAGCGTCGGAGAATCTGGGGGGAAAAATCAGCCCCAGCATTTT. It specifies CSVGESGGKNQPQHF. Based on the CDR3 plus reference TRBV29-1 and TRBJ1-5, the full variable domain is SAVISQKPSRDICQRGTSLTIQCQVDSQVTMMFWYRQQPGQSLTLIATANQGSEATYESGFVIDKFPISRPNLTFSTLTVSNMSPEDSSIYLCSVGESGGKNQPQHFGDGTRLSIL.

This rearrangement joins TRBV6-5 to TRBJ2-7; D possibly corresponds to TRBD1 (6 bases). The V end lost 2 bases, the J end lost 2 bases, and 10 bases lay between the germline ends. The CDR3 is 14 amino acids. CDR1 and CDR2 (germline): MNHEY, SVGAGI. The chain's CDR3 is CASSYAGTTYEQYF. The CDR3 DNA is TGTGCCAGCAGTTACGCAGGGACAACCTACGAGCAGTACTTC.

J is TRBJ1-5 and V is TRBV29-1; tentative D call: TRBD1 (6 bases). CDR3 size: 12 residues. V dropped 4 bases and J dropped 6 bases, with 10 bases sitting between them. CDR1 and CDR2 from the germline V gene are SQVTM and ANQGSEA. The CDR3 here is CSVGGGGQPQHF. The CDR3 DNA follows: TGCAGCGTTGGAGGGGGAGGTCAGCCCCAGCATTTT. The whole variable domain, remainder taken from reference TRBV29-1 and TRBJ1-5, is SAVISQKPSRDICQRGTSLTIQCQVDSQVTMMFWYRQQPGQSLTLIATANQGSEATYESGFVIDKFPISRPNLTFSTLTVSNMSPEDSSIYLCSVGGGGQPQHFGDGTRLSIL.

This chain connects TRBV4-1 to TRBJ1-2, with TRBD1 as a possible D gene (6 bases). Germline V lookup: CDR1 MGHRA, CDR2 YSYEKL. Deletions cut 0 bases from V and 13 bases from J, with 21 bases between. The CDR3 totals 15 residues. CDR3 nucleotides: TGCGCCAGCAGCCAAGATGAAGCTAGCAGGGGCCAGGGCACCTTC. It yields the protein CASSQDEASRGQGTF.

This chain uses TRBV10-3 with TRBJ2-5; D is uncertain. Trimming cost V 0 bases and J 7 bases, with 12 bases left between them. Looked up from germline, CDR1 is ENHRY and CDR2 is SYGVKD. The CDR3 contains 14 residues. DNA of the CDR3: TGTGCCATCAGTGAGTCGTTGGCCACCGGGACCCAGTACTTC. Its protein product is CAISESLATGTQYF.

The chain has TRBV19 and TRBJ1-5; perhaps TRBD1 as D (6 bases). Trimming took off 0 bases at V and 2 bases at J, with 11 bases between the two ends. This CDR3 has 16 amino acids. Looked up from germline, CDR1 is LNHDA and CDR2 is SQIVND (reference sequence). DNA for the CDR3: TGTGCCAGTAGTATAGACGGCAGGGGAGGCAATCAGCCCCAGCATTTT. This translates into CASSIDGRGGNQPQHF.

CDR3: CASSPPKGQGNTGELFF. CDR3 coding DNA: TGTGCCAGCTCACCGCCCAAAGGACAGGGGAACACCGGGGAGCTGTTTTTT. The rearrangement joins TRBV18 to TRBJ2-2, with TRBD1 matching 8 bases. This CDR3 is built from 17 residues. Germline assignment: CDR1 KGHSH and CDR2 LQKENI. Germline trimming cut 3 bases from V and 1 base from J; bases unmatched to any gene: 7. Based on the CDR3 plus reference TRBV18 and TRBJ2-2, the full variable domain is NAGVMQNPRHLVRRRGQEARLRCSPMKGHSHVYWYRQLPEEGLKFMVYLQKENIIDESGMPKERFSAEFPKEGPSILRIQQVVRGDSAAYFCASSPPKGQGNTGELFFGEGSRLTVL.

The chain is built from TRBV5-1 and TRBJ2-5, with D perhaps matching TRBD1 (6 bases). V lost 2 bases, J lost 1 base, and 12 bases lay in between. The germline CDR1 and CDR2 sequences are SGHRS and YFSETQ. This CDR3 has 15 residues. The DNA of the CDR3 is TGCGCCAGCAGCTTAGGACAGTCACGCCAAGAGACCCAGTACTTC. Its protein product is CASSLGQSRQETQYF.

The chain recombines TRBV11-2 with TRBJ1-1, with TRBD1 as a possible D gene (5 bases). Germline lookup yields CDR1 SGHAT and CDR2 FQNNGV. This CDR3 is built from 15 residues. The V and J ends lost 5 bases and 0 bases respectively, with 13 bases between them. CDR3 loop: CASSQTQGLNTEAFF. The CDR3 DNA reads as TGTGCCAGCAGCCAGACGCAGGGATTGAACACTGAAGCTTTCTTT. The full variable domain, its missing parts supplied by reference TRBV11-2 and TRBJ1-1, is EAGVAQSPRYKIIEKRQSVAFWCNPISGHATLYWYQQILGQGPKLLIQFQNNGVVDDSQLPKDRFSAERLKGVDSTLKIQPAKLEDSAVYLCASSQTQGLNTEAFFGQGTRLTVV.

CDR3 sequence reads: CASSQVGSGGATETQYF. CDR3 coding DNA: TGTGCCAGCAGCCAAGTGGGGAGCGGGGGGGCCACGGAGACCCAGTACTTC. This sequence joins TRBV4-2 and TRBJ2-5; TRBD2 matches 10 bases. This CDR3 is 17 amino acids long. Trimming removed 1 base from V and 5 bases from J; junction bases left unmatched: 10. Germline V gene data show CDR1 as LGHNA and CDR2 as YNFKEQ.

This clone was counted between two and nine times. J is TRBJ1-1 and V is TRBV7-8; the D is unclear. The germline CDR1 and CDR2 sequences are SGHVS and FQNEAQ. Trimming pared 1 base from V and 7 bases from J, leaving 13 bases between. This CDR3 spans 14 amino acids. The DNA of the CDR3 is TGTGCCAGCAGCTTAGTCACCGCGGGCGGTGAAGCTTTCTTT. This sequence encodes CASSLVTAGGEAFF.

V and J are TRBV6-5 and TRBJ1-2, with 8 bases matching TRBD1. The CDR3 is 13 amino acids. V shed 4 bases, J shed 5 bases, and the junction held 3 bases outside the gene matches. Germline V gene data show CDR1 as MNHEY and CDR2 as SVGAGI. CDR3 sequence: CASSLRQGYGYTF. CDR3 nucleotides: TGTGCCAGCAGTTTGCGACAGGGGTATGGCTACACCTTC.

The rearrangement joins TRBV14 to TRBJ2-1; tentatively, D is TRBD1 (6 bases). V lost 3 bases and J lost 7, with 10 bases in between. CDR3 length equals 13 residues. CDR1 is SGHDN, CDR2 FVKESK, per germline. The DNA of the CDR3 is TGTGCCAGCAGCCAGAACAGGGTTAATGAGCAGTTCTTC. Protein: CASSQNRVNEQFF.

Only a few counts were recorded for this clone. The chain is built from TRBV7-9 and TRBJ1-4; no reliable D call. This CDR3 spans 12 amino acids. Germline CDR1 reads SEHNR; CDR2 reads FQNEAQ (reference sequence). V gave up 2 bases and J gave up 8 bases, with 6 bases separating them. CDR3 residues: CASSLNREKLFF. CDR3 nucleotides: TGTGCCAGCAGCTTAAATCGGGAAAAACTGTTTTTT.

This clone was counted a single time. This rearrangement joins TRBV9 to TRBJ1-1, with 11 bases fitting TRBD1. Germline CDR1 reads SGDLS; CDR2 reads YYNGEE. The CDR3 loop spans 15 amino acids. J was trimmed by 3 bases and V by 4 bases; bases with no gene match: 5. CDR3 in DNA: TGTGCCAGCAGCTTCGGACAGGGGGCATACACTGAAGCTTTCTTT. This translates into CASSFGQGAYTEAFF.

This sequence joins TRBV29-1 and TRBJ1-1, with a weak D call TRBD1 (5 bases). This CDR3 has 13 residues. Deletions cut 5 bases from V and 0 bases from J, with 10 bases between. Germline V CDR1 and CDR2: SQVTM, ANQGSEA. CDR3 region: CSVRTDMNTEAFF. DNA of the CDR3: TGCAGCGTTAGGACGGACATGAACACTGAAGCTTTCTTT.

The CDR3 spells CSVASGEKRGSSYEQYF. The CDR3 coding sequence is TGCAGCGTTGCCTCAGGTGAAAAGCGGGGGAGCTCCTACGAGCAGTACTTC. This chain joins TRBV29-1 and TRBJ2-7, with TRBD2 matching 8 bases. The J segment lost 0 bases and the V segment lost 4 bases, leaving 14 bases of the junction unmatched. This CDR3 spans 17 amino acids. Looked up from germline, CDR1 is SQVTM and CDR2 is ANQGSEA.

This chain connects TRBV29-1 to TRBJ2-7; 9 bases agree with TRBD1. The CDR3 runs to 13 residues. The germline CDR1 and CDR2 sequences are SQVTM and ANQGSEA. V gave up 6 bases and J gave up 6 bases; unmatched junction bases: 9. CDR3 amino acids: CSVVRDRDGEQYF. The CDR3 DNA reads TGCAGCGTCGTCCGGGACAGGGATGGCGAGCAGTACTTC.

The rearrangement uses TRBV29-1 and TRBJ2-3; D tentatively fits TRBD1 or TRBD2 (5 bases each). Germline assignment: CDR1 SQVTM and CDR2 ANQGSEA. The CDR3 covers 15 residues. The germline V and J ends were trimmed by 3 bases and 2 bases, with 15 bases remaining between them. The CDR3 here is CSVDTSGGNTDTQYF. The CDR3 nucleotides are TGCAGCGTTGATACTTCTGGGGGAAACACAGATACGCAGTATTTT.

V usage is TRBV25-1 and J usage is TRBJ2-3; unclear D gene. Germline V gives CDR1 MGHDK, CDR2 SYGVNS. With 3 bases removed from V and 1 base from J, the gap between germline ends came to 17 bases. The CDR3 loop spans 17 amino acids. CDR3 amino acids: CASSDTLGRFGTDTQYF. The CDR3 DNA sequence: TGTGCCAGCAGTGATACCCTCGGGCGGTTCGGCACAGATACGCAGTATTTT.

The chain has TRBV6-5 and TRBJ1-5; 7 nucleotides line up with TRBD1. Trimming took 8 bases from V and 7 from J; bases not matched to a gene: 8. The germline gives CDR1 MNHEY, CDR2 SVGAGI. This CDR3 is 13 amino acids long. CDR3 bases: TGTGCCAGCCAGGGACAGCCAGGGCAGCCCCAGCATTTT. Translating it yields CASQGQPGQPQHF.

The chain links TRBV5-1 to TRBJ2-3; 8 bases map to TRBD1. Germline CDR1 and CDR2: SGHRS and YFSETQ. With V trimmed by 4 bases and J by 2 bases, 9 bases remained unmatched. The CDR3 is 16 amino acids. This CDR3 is CASSQAQTGVTDTQYF. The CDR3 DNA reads TGCGCCAGCAGCCAAGCTCAGACAGGGGTCACAGATACGCAGTATTTT.

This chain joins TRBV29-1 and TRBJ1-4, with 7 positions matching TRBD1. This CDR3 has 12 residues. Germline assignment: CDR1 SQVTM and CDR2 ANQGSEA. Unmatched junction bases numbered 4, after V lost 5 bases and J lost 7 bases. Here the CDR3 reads CSVKGTVEKLFF. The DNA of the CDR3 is TGCAGCGTTAAAGGGACAGTTGAAAAACTGTTTTTT.

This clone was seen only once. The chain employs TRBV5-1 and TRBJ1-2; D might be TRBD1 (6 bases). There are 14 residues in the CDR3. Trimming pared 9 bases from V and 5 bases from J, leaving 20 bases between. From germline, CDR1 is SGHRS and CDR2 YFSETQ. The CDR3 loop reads CATALDRPEYGYTF. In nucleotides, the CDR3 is TGCGCCACCGCACTTGACAGGCCAGAGTATGGCTACACCTTC.

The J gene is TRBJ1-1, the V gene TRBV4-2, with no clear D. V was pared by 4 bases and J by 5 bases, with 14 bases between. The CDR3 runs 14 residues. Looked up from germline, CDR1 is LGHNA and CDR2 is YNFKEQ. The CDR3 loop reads CASSPETGGTEAFF. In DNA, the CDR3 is TGTGCCAGCAGCCCCGAAACGGGTGGGACTGAAGCTTTCTTT.

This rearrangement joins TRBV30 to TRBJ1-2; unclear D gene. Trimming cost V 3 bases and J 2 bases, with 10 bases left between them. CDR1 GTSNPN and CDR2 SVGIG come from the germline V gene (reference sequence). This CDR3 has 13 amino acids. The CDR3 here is CAWRSAGNYGYTF. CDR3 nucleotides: TGTGCCTGGAGGTCGGCGGGCAACTATGGCTACACCTTC.